This paragraph covers one TCR beta chain sequence. As it was prepared, the TCRbeta library received unique molecular identifiers. TCRdb re-called the PCR reads through MiXCR, storing one row per CDR3 protein. The table shows 500,000 to 600,000 distinct CDR3 sequences, with 15% to 20% occurring only once. This entry comes from a study of T-cell reconstitution after alpha-beta-depleted transplantation in children. Germline trimming cut 2 bases from V and 2 bases from J; bases unmatched to any gene: 15. The CDR3 is 19 amino acids. Germline V gene data show CDR1 as LGHDT and CDR2 as YNNKEL (reference sequence).

The chain combines TRBV3-1 with TRBJ2-1; 7 nucleotides match TRBD2. The receptor comes from a human donor who donated a stem cell graft to a child with acute lymphoblastic leukemia. Here the sequenced sample was PBMCs from the stem cell graft donor, taken from the stem cell graft. The CDR3 nucleotides read TGTGCCAGCAGCCAACTCCCCTATCAAAGAAGCGGGACCTACAATGAGCAGTTCTTC. Encoded protein: CASSQLPYQRSGTYNEQFF.